The sequence of this T cell receptor (beta chain) was determined in a study of blood T cell repertoires in COVID-19. Study information: PBMCs, B-cell-depleted T cells, or T cells provided the cDNA or gDNA that made up the material.

Original processing notes: Quantification of nucleated cells was approximated via reference gene primer amplification. TCRdb keeps only in-frame clones here, not all; method: immunoSEQ multiplex PCR. V and J calls and clone size are as listed in that table; D and trimming were resolved from the DNA. The sample lists fewer than 95,000 clones, 86% occurring once. Germline V gene data show CDR1 as LNHNV and CDR2 as YYDKDF (reference sequence). The V gene lost 9 bases and the J gene lost 3 bases, with 26 bases spanning the gap. This CDR3 has 17 amino acids. The sequenced sample was peripheral blood. This chain uses TRBV15 with TRBJ1-1; D possibly corresponds to TRBD1 (6 bases). This TCR was sampled from a man aged 45-65 years with active or convalescent COVID-19. CDR3 coding DNA: TGTGCCACGATCGATACTCTGACCGGGACACGGCACACTGAAGCTTTCTTT. The encoded protein is CATIDTLTGTRHTEAFF.